Below, 24 T cell receptor beta chains from the same sample are listed, as sequenced in a study of T cells after yellow fever vaccination. TCRdb re-called the 5' RACE reads with MiXCR, one entry per CDR3 protein. Of fewer than 450,000 distinct CDR3 sequences listed, approximately 4% are singletons. Sequencing used PBMCs, obtained 5 days after the yellow fever booster vaccination. The receptors here all came from a man aged 18 to 29 who received the YFV17D yellow fever vaccine.

V gene TRBV7-9 combines with J gene TRBJ2-7; no firm D call. Per germline, CDR1 SEHNR and CDR2 FQNEAQ (reference sequence). V was clipped by 3 bases and J by 1 base, with 10 bases between them. The CDR3 has 14 residues. The DNA of the CDR3 is TGTGCCAGCAGCTTCCCCCCTCTTTCCTACGAGCAGTACTTC. Translating it yields CASSFPPLSYEQYF.

This clonotype was counted many times. V and J are TRBV14 and TRBJ2-2, with no clear D. The V end lost 1 base, the J end lost 1 base, and 10 bases lay between the germline ends. This CDR3 is built from 16 residues. The V gene's germline CDR1 is SGHDN and CDR2 FVKESK. For the CDR3, the DNA is TGTGCCAGCAGCCAAGGCAGTAGCTGGAACACCGGGGAGCTGTTTTTT. Translated, it gives CASSQGSSWNTGELFF.

The chain is built from TRBV4-2 and TRBJ2-1; D call uncertain. Germline V lookup: CDR1 LGHNA, CDR2 YNFKEQ. This CDR3 contains 17 residues. Trimming took 1 base from V and 2 from J, leaving 15 bases between them. The DNA for the CDR3 is TGTGCCAGCAGCCAAGGTTCTCAGCCTCGTACCTACAATGAGCAGTTCTTC. As protein: CASSQGSQPRTYNEQFF.

This clonotype was seen a handful of times. This chain connects TRBV9 to TRBJ2-3, with D uncertain. The CDR3 contains 14 residues. V shed 3 bases and J shed 1 base, with 9 bases lying between them. Germline values: CDR1 SGDLS, CDR2 YYNGEE. CDR3 coding DNA: TGTGCCAGCAGCGGGGGATCGGGCACAGATACGCAGTATTTT. Translating it yields CASSGGSGTDTQYF.

At least ten counts were recorded for this clonotype. The V call is TRBV14, the J call TRBJ2-2; TRBD2 matches 11 bases. V lost 0 bases, J lost 6 bases, and 6 bases stayed unmatched. The CDR3 sequence is 17 residues long. Germline CDR1 and CDR2: SGHDN and FVKESK. CDR3 sequence reads: CASSQEASGGSAGELFF. CDR3 nucleotide sequence: TGTGCCAGCAGCCAAGAGGCTAGCGGGGGGTCCGCCGGGGAGCTGTTTTTT.

The J gene is TRBJ2-7, the V gene TRBV11-2; TRBD1 matches at 7 bases. The CDR3 runs to 14 residues. With V trimmed by 3 bases and J by 3 bases, 5 bases remained unmatched. Germline V lookup: CDR1 SGHAT, CDR2 FQNNGV. The CDR3 region is CASSFGTALYEQYF. In DNA form, the CDR3 reads TGTGCCAGCAGCTTTGGGACAGCCCTCTACGAGCAGTACTTC.

This clonotype has only a few counts. The chain couples TRBV12-3 or TRBV12-4 to TRBJ1-4; tentatively, D is TRBD1 (5 bases). This CDR3 has 14 amino acids. V was clipped by 5 bases and J by 7 bases, with 14 bases between them. Written as DNA, the CDR3 is TGTGCCAGCAGTCTACAGGTCCCGACTGAAAAACTGTTTTTT. Translated, it gives CASSLQVPTEKLFF.

This clonotype came up a few times. V and J are TRBV30 and TRBJ1-5; perhaps TRBD1 as D (6 bases). CDR1 and CDR2 from the germline V gene are GTSNPN and SVGIG (reference sequence). The CDR3 totals 15 residues. Trimming left V 3 bases short and J 5 bases short, with 17 bases between. The CDR3 DNA sequence: TGTGCCTGGAGCATAGGGTCAGGGGCGTATCAGCCCCAGCATTTT. Translated: CAWSIGSGAYQPQHF.

This clonotype was picked up a small number of times. V gene TRBV3-1 combines with J gene TRBJ2-5; D is uncertain. This CDR3 is 16 amino acids long. Germline V gene sequence: CDR1 LGHDT, CDR2 YNNKEL (reference sequence). V lost 0 bases to trimming and J lost 5 bases, with 16 bases between them. The CDR3 nucleotides read TGTGCCAGCAGCCAAGAGCGGCGATCCCTTGCTGAGACCCAGTACTTC. This sequence encodes CASSQERRSLAETQYF.

This clonotype turned up a few times. The chain has TRBV4-3 and TRBJ1-1; the match to TRBD1 covers 11 bases. This CDR3 region has 16 residues. Germline CDR1 LGHNA, CDR2 YSLEER. V shed 0 bases, J shed 4 bases, and the junction held 4 bases outside the gene matches. The DNA for the CDR3 is TGCGCCAGCAGCCAAGATGGACAGGGGGCAGGCACTGAAGCTTTCTTT. It specifies CASSQDGQGAGTEAFF.

This chain joins TRBV4-2 and TRBJ1-2; unclear D gene. CDR3 size: 14 residues. In germline, CDR1 is LGHNA, CDR2 YNFKEQ. V shed 0 bases and J shed 4 bases, with 9 bases lying between them. CDR3 sequence (DNA): TGTGCCAGCAGCCAAGATCCGGGTCCCTATGGCTACACCTTC. It translates to CASSQDPGPYGYTF.

The chain recombines TRBV12-3 or TRBV12-4 with TRBJ2-5, with unresolved D. There are 13 residues in the CDR3. V was pared by 1 base and J by 5 bases, with 8 bases between. CDR3 sequence reads: CASSLGQVETQYF. The CDR3 nucleotides are TGTGCCAGCAGTTTAGGGCAGGTCGAGACCCAGTACTTC.

This clonotype was detected only a few times. The chain employs TRBV5-6 and TRBJ1-4; D is undetermined. Germline V gene lookup returns CDR1 SGHDT and CDR2 YYEEEE. The CDR3 has 13 amino acids. V lost 2 bases and J 4 bases, leaving 6 bases between the germline ends. The CDR3 loop is CASSFLINEKLFF. The CDR3 nucleotides are TGTGCCAGCAGCTTTCTGATTAATGAAAAACTGTTTTTT.

At least ten counts were recorded for this clonotype. The CDR3 region has the DNA TGTGCCAGCAGCCCCCTCGGTGGGCGGGAGCTTGGAAACACCATATATTTT. It specifies CASSPLGGRELGNTIYF. The chain has TRBV11-2 and TRBJ1-3, with D unresolved. This CDR3 comprises 17 residues. Trimming took 5 bases from V and 3 from J, leaving 20 bases between them. Germline CDR1 reads SGHAT; CDR2 reads FQNNGV.

A few counts support this clonotype. The chain employs TRBV5-1 and TRBJ1-2; unclear D gene. Germline CDR1 is SGHRS and CDR2 is YFSETQ. The V end was cut by 7 bases, the J end by 3 bases, with 10 bases between. This CDR3 is built from 12 residues. Written as DNA, the CDR3 is TGCGCCAGCTCCACCCCAGACTATGGCTACACCTTC. It yields the protein CASSTPDYGYTF. The full variable domain, in which reference TRBV5-1 and TRBJ1-2 provide the parts outside the CDR3, is KAGVTQTPRYLIKTRGQQVTLSCSPISGHRSVSWYQQTPGQGLQFLFEYFSETQRNKGNFPGRFSGRQFSNSRSEMNVSTLELGDSALYLCASSTPDYGYTFGSGTRLTVV.

This clonotype was recorded at least ten times. This chain connects TRBV7-2 to TRBJ2-5; possibly TRBD2 for D (6 bases). The CDR3 contains 12 residues. V was clipped by 10 bases and J by 0 bases, with 9 bases between them. Germline CDR1 SGHTA, CDR2 FQGNSA. CDR3 region: CATGGYQETQYF. The CDR3 region has the DNA TGTGCCACCGGGGGTTACCAAGAGACCCAGTACTTC.

This clonotype was found many times. The rearrangement uses TRBV5-1 and TRBJ1-1; maybe TRBD1 (5 bases). V was pared by 0 bases and J by 11 bases, with 17 bases between. CDR1 and CDR2 from the germline V gene are SGHRS and YFSETQ. CDR3 length equals 14 residues. Written as DNA, the CDR3 is TGCGCCAGCAGCTTGGGGCCCGAGGCGGGGCCGGCTTTCTTT. Its protein product is CASSLGPEAGPAFF.

The rearrangement joins TRBV7-9 to TRBJ2-5, with D possibly matching TRBD2 (5 bases). Germline CDR1 and CDR2: SEHNR and FQNEAQ (reference sequence). The V end lost 8 bases, the J end lost 0 bases, and 16 bases lay between the germline ends. This CDR3 is 15 amino acids long. The CDR3 coding sequence is TGTGCCAGCCCTGAGGGCAGAAGGTACCAAGAGACCCAGTACTTC. As protein: CASPEGRRYQETQYF.

V is TRBV20-1 and J is TRBJ2-7; D tentatively reads TRBD1 or TRBD2 (5 bases each). Trimming left V 4 bases short and J 0 bases short, with 16 bases between. The CDR3 extends over 15 amino acids. The germline CDR1 and CDR2 sequences are DFQATT and SNEGSKA (reference sequence). CDR3 coding DNA: TGCAGTGCTACTCCCCCGGCAGGGAGCTCCTACGAGCAGTACTTC. Residues: CSATPPAGSSYEQYF.

The genes are TRBV14 and TRBJ1-1; D gene unclear. Germline V gene lookup returns CDR1 SGHDN and CDR2 FVKESK. The CDR3 has 16 residues. Trimming cost V 0 bases and J 0 bases, with 11 bases left between them. The CDR3 DNA reads as TGTGCCAGCAGCCAAGAAGATTGGCAGTTGAACACTGAAGCTTTCTTT. Encoded protein: CASSQEDWQLNTEAFF. The full variable domain, with the rest looked up from reference TRBV14 and TRBJ1-1, is EAGVTQFPSHSVIEKGQTVTLRCDPISGHDNLYWYRRVMGKEIKFLLHFVKESKQDESGMPNNRFLAERTGGTYSTLKVQPAELEDSGVYFCASSQEDWQLNTEAFFGQGTRLTVV.

The chain uses TRBV18 and TRBJ1-1, with D perhaps TRBD1 (5 bases). Germline V gives CDR1 KGHSH, CDR2 LQKENI. This CDR3 region has 15 residues. Between the trimmed V and J ends, which lost 1 base and 4 bases, there was a span of 13 bases. CDR3 DNA: TGTGCCAGCTCACCACGCCTTCCAGGGACCACTGAAGCTTTCTTT. It yields the protein CASSPRLPGTTEAFF.

In its sample, this clonotype was seen a few times. As DNA, the CDR3 is TGTGCCAGCAGCGTTGGGGGGCACGGCAATCAGCCCCAGCATTTT. Residues: CASSVGGHGNQPQHF. The chain is built from TRBV7-9 and TRBJ1-5; weak D call: TRBD1 (6 bases). The CDR3 is 15 residues long. The germline gives CDR1 SEHNR, CDR2 FQNEAQ (reference sequence). V lost 5 bases, J lost 2 bases, and 13 bases lay in between.

This clonotype was found many times. The chain couples TRBV4-3 to TRBJ2-2; D possibly corresponds to TRBD1 (8 bases). Looked up from germline, CDR1 is LGHNA and CDR2 is YSLEER. The CDR3 extends over 17 amino acids. V was cut by 6 bases and J by 4 bases, with 21 bases left in between. The CDR3 loop is CASRRELQGARTGELFF. The CDR3 DNA reads as TGCGCCAGCAGGCGGGAGCTTCAGGGGGCGCGCACCGGGGAGCTGTTTTTT.

The V call is TRBV20-1, the J call TRBJ2-2; 9 bases map to TRBD1. CDR1 and CDR2 (germline): DFQATT, SNEGSKA (reference sequence). With V trimmed by 6 bases and J by 7 bases, 6 bases remained unmatched. The length of the CDR3 is 13 residues. CDR3: CSAKDRGFGELFF. CDR3 DNA: TGCAGTGCCAAGGACAGGGGTTTCGGGGAGCTGTTTTTT.